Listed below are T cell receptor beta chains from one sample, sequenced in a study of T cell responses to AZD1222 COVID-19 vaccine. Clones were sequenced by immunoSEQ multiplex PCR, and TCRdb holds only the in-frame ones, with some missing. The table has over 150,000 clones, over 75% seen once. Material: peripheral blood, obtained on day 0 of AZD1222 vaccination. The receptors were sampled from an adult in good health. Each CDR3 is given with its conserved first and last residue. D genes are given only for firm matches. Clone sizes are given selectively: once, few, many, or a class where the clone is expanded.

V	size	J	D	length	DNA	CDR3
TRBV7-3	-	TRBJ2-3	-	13	TGTGCCTCAGCCGGGGGCGGGGCAGATACGCAGTATTTT	CASAGGGADTQYF
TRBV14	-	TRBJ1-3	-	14	TGTGCCAGCAGCCATCTAGGTACTGGAAACACCATATATTTT	CASSHLGTGNTIYF
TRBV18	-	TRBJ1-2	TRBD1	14	TGTGCCAGCTCACCAGGACAGGGTGACTATGGCTACACCTTC	CASSPGQGDYGYTF
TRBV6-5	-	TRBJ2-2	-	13	TGTGCCAGCAGTTACTTGGGTGCCCGGGAGCTGTTTTTT	CASSYLGARELFF
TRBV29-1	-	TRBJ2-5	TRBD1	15	TGCAGCGTCCTAGGGGGACAGCGTCAAGGGGAGACCCAGTACTTC	CSVLGGQRQGETQYF
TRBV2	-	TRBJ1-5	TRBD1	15	TGTGCCAGCAGACCCGGACAGGCTAGCAATCAGCCCCAGCATTTT	CASRPGQASNQPQHF
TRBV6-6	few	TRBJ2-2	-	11	TGTGCCAGCTCGAACTCGGGGGAGCTGTTTTTT	CASSNSGELFF
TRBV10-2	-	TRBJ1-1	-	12	TGCGCCAGCAGGACAGGAGACACTGAAGCTTTCTTT	CASRTGDTEAFF
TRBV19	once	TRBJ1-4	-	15	TGTGCCAGTAGTCACTTACCCGGATCGGGTGAAAAACTGTTTTTT	CASSHLPGSGEKLFF
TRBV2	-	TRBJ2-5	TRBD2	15	TGTGCCAGCAGGGAAGGACTAGCGGGGATGGAGACCCAGTACTTC	CASREGLAGMETQYF
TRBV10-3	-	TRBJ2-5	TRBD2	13	TGTGCCATCAGTGAGGGGGCTAGCGGACGGGGGTACTTC	CAISEGASGRGYF
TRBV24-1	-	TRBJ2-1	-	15	TGTGCCACCGGACTGACAGGAGGGGGGCTCAATGAGCAGTTCTTC	CATGLTGGGLNEQFF
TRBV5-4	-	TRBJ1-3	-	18	TGTGCCAGCAGCCGCGGAGACCCAGACATACTTTCTGGAAACACCATATATTTT	CASSRGDPDILSGNTIYF
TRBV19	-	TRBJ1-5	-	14	TGTGCCAGTAGAGTATCGGGGAGCAATCAGCCCCAGCATTTT	CASRVSGSNQPQHF
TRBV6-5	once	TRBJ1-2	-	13	TGTGCCAGCACCGACGACAGATACTATGGCTACACCTTC	CASTDDRYYGYTF
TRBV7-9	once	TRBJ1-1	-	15	TGTGCCAGCGGACCCCCCAGGGGCTCGGGGACTGAAGCTTTCTTT	CASGPPRGSGTEAFF
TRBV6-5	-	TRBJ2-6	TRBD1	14	TGTGCCAGCATAGACAGGGCTGGGGCCAACGTCCTGACTTTC	CASIDRAGANVLTF
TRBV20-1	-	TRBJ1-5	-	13	TGCAGTGCTAGTTGGGGGGGAGATCAGCCCCAGCATTTT	CSASWGGDQPQHF
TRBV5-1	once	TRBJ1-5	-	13	TGCGCCAGCAGAACAGGCCCTGATCAGCCCCAGCATTTT	CASRTGPDQPQHF
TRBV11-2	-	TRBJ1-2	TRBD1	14	TGTGCCAGCAGCTTAGGCACAGGGGTCGAGGGCTACACCTTC	CASSLGTGVEGYTF
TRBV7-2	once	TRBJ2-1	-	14	TGTGCCAGCAGCTTAAGGAGTACTTCCGCAGAGCAGTTCTTC	CASSLRSTSAEQFF
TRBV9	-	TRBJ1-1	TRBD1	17	TGTGCCAGCAGCGTAGGGCGAGGACAGGGAGAAAACACTGAAGCTTTCTTT	CASSVGRGQGENTEAFF
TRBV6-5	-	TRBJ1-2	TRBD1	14	TGTGCCAGCAGCGAGGGGGCATACTTCTATGGCTACACCTTC	CASSEGAYFYGYTF
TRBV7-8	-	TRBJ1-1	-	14	TGTGCCAGCAGCCATCGGGAGGCGAACACTGAAGCTTTCTTT	CASSHREANTEAFF
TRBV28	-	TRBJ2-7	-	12	TGTGCCAGCAGTTTAACGGCGAGCGAGCAGTACTTC	CASSLTASEQYF
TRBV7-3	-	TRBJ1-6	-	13	TGTGCCAGCAGCTCCCAGGGTAATTCACCCCTCCACTTT	CASSSQGNSPLHF
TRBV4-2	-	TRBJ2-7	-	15	TGTGCCAGCAGCCCACACCTACGGGGGTCCTACGAGCAGTACTTC	CASSPHLRGSYEQYF